This is a list of T cell receptor beta chains from one sample in a study of cytotoxic CD8 clonotypes in ibrutinib-treated CLL. Produced via immunoSEQ multiplex PCR; TCRdb's table is partial and in-frame only. This sample has 60,000 to 70,000 clones; approximately 57% occur once, and the top ten carry over 12%. Sample: PBMCs, taken after 12 months of ibrutinib treatment. The source of these receptors is a human donor with chronic lymphocytic leukemia. Each CDR3 is given without its conserved first and last residue. D genes are given only for firm matches.

v_call: TRBV6-5; d_call: -; cdr3_aa: ASREISHREGYT
v_call: TRBV19; d_call: -; cdr3_aa: ASSVQGNPYEQY
v_call: TRBV18; d_call: TRBD1; cdr3_aa: ASSQGANTEAF
v_call: TRBV28; d_call: -; cdr3_aa: ASSWDPSFNQPQH
v_call: TRBV7-9; d_call: -; cdr3_aa: ASRTTSGLLNYGYT
v_call: TRBV25-1; d_call: -; cdr3_aa: ASSECQYTQY
v_call: TRBV6-5; d_call: TRBD1; cdr3_aa: ASSYGQGAREQY
v_call: TRBV2; d_call: -; cdr3_aa: ASSAGGRTIY
v_call: TRBV28; d_call: -; cdr3_aa: ASSLLVEGNNQPQH
v_call: TRBV10-1; d_call: -; cdr3_aa: ASSSRRGYGYT
v_call: TRBV5-1; d_call: TRBD1; cdr3_aa: ASSPRDRSGEQF
v_call: TRBV4-1; d_call: -; cdr3_aa: ASSQVGTDLTY
v_call: TRBV27; d_call: -; cdr3_aa: ASSFSQVYPYEQY
v_call: TRBV19; d_call: TRBD1; cdr3_aa: ASSKTGGKSETQY
v_call: TRBV7-6; d_call: TRBD2; cdr3_aa: ASSLVGTSISDTQY
v_call: TRBV7-2; d_call: -; cdr3_aa: ASRLGQTGELF
v_call: TRBV5-6; d_call: TRBD1; cdr3_aa: ASSLVDRDSYGYT
v_call: TRBV10-3; d_call: TRBD1; cdr3_aa: AIRAGTGITRTDTQY
v_call: TRBV6-6; d_call: -; cdr3_aa: ASSYSKGSAGELF
v_call: TRBV20-1; d_call: -; cdr3_aa: SARSGGELF